This entry lists 12 T cell receptor beta chains sequenced from one sample in a study of CD8+ T cells in alopecia areata. Investigators isolated RNA and reverse transcribed it into cDNA to act as the sequencing template. TCRdb's copy holds only in-frame clones and misses some; the assay was immunoSEQ multiplex PCR. Of more than 100,000 clones in the sample, roughly 61% were seen once. Sample: CD4+ T cells sorted from blood, taken at week 0. These receptor sequences come from a human donor with alopecia areata.

A few counts support this clone. This chain links TRBV29-1 with TRBJ1-2; D ambiguous. Trimming left V 7 bases short and J 6 bases short, with 12 bases between. Germline V lookup: CDR1 SQVTM, CDR2 ANQGSEA. This CDR3 has 11 residues. The DNA for the CDR3 is TGCAGCGCCGAGCGGGGTAATGGCTACACCTTC. Translation: CSAERGNGYTF.

This chain links TRBV5-6 with TRBJ2-3, with D maybe TRBD1 (5 bases). V gave up 4 bases and J gave up 3 bases, with 9 bases separating them. This CDR3 spans 13 amino acids. In germline, CDR1 is SGHDT, CDR2 YYEEEE. The CDR3 loop reads CASSQGPTDTQYF. The CDR3 nucleotides are TGTGCCAGCAGCCAGGGCCCGACAGATACGCAGTATTTT.

V usage is TRBV19 and J usage is TRBJ2-5; TRBD2 aligns across 7 bases. The CDR3 sequence is 14 residues long. In germline, CDR1 is LNHDA, CDR2 SQIVND (reference sequence). Unmatched junction bases numbered 1, after V lost 1 base and J lost 2 bases. CDR3 sequence reads: CASSIAGRQETQYF. CDR3 in DNA: TGTGCCAGTAGTATAGCCGGGAGGCAAGAGACCCAGTACTTC.

The chain couples TRBV12-5 to TRBJ1-1; D gene uncertain. The CDR3 is 20 amino acids. V lost 0 bases, J lost 1 base, and 24 bases lay in between. The V gene's germline CDR1 is LGHNT and CDR2 FRNRAP. DNA for the CDR3: TGTGCTAGTGGTTTGGTACCATCAAGGTCCGTCGGCCCTCCGAACACTGAAGCTTTCTTT. Protein sequence: CASGLVPSRSVGPPNTEAFF.

The chain employs TRBV5-6 and TRBJ2-5; 14 bases match TRBD2. J lost 4 bases, V lost 4 bases, and 6 bases had no gene match. Looked up from germline, CDR1 is SGHDT and CDR2 is YYEEEE. CDR3 length: 16 residues. The CDR3 DNA reads as TGTGCCAGCAGCACGAGACTAGCGGGAGGGGTAGAGACCCAGTACTTC. This gives the protein CASSTRLAGGVETQYF.

The chain recombines TRBV5-1 with TRBJ2-1, with TRBD1 as a possible D gene (6 bases). CDR3 length: 17 amino acids. Germline V gives CDR1 SGHRS, CDR2 YFSETQ. V dropped 0 bases and J dropped 4 bases, with 17 bases sitting between them. As DNA, the CDR3 is TGCGCCAGCAGCTTGGTATACATGGCAGGGGTGTACAATGAGCAGTTCTTC. Residues: CASSLVYMAGVYNEQFF.

The chain carries TRBV11-2 and TRBJ1-4; D may be TRBD1 (6 bases). Per germline, CDR1 SGHAT and CDR2 FQNNGV. V was clipped by 5 bases and J by 6 bases, with 13 bases between them. The CDR3 contains 14 residues. The CDR3 is CASSPDSLDEKLFF. CDR3 sequence (DNA): TGTGCCAGCAGCCCGGACAGTCTCGATGAAAAACTGTTTTTT.

The rearrangement joins TRBV7-2 to TRBJ1-2; a weak D match, TRBD1 (6 bases). The CDR3 covers 16 residues. CDR1 and CDR2 (germline): SGHTA, FQGNSA. Trimming left V 5 bases short and J 2 bases short, with 18 bases between. CDR3 in DNA: TGTGCCAGCAGCGTGCTAGCGTCCAGGGGCAACTATGGCTACACCTTC. Protein: CASSVLASRGNYGYTF.

CDR3 sequence: CASSQEVTDTEAFF. The CDR3 coding sequence is TGCGCCAGCAGCCAAGAAGTGACGGACACTGAAGCTTTCTTT. This chain uses TRBV4-3 with TRBJ1-1; unclear D gene. Germline CDR1 LGHNA, CDR2 YSLEER. V was cut by 0 bases and J by 3 bases, with 8 bases left in between. This CDR3 has 14 amino acids.

The V and J genes are TRBV9 and TRBJ1-2; a possible D gene is TRBD1 (5 bases). CDR3 length: 15 amino acids. CDR1 and CDR2 (germline): SGDLS, YYNGEE. Trimming took 0 bases from V and 3 from J, leaving 12 bases between them. CDR3 DNA: TGTGCCAGCAGCGTAGGATCGGGGGACGACTATGGCTACACCTTC. Residues: CASSVGSGDDYGYTF.

The chain carries TRBV5-1 and TRBJ2-3, with 8 bases identical to TRBD2. V gave up 4 bases and J gave up 2 bases; unmatched junction bases: 9. Germline CDR1 and CDR2: SGHRS and YFSETQ. The CDR3 totals 16 residues. In nucleotides, the CDR3 is TGCGCCAGCAGCCCTTGGACTAGCAGACCCACAGATACGCAGTATTTT. It encodes CASSPWTSRPTDTQYF.

This rearrangement joins TRBV9 to TRBJ2-2; maybe TRBD1 (5 bases). The CDR3 spans 14 residues. In germline, CDR1 is SGDLS, CDR2 YYNGEE. The V end lost 1 base, the J end lost 3 bases, and 7 bases lay between the germline ends. CDR3: CASSVQGYTGELFF. CDR3 nucleotides: TGTGCCAGCAGCGTACAGGGATACACCGGGGAGCTGTTTTTT.